This T cell receptor (beta chain) was identified in a study of beta chain features in type 1 diabetes. About this clone itself: Its antigen is currently unknown.

Averaging roughly 100 mL, one heparinised blood draw was given by each donor. CD45RO/CCR7/CD25/CD127/CD95/CD27 staining was used to isolate CD4+ naive, central memory, regulatory and stem cell-like memory cells by sorting. Whole-study findings and limits: Naive, central memory and Treg TCRB repertoires appeared more alike in patients than in healthy donors. Whether TCRB rearrangement is influenced by HLA type went unresolved here.

The entirety of the isolated RNA underwent reverse transcription, so expressed TCRB transcripts were sequenced. The table came from immunoSEQ multiplex PCR; TCRdb's copy has only in-frame clones and leaves some out. The table records hundreds of thousands of clones, 14% of them present only once. Sequencing input: central memory CD4+ T cells from blood. The TCR originated in a man aged 25 to 40 in good health.

This chain's CDR3 is CASSLGGGRATGELFF. CDR3 nucleotide sequence: TGTGCCAGCAGCTTGGGCGGGGGGCGGGCCACCGGGGAGCTGTTTTTT. The gene calls are TRBV5-4 and TRBJ2-2, with 8 bases identical to TRBD2. The junction had 5 bases not matched to a gene; V was cut back by 0 bases and J by 4 bases. The CDR3 extends over 16 amino acids. Germline V gene lookup returns CDR1 SGHNT and CDR2 YYREEE (reference sequence).